Each of the 9 T cell receptor beta chains below was sequenced from the same sample in a study of blood T cell repertoires in COVID-19. Data came from immunoSEQ multiplex PCR; TCRdb stores just in-frame clones and leaves some out. The sample holds under 450,000 clones, just over 90% seen once. Sequencing used PBMCs or T cells enriched from blood (not recorded which). The receptors were sampled from a woman aged 40 to 55 who had been exposed to COVID-19.

This chain joins TRBV19 and TRBJ1-5; D uncertain. Looked up from germline, CDR1 is LNHDA and CDR2 is SQIVND (reference sequence). With 7 bases removed from V and 4 bases from J, the gap between germline ends came to 8 bases. The CDR3 spans 12 residues. DNA for the CDR3: TGTGCCAGTAACACAGCTAATCAGCCCCAGCATTTT. The encoded protein is CASNTANQPQHF.

V usage is TRBV5-1 and J usage is TRBJ1-6, with D tentatively TRBD1 (5 bases). Germline CDR1 is SGHRS and CDR2 is YFSETQ. The CDR3 loop spans 16 amino acids. The V and J ends lost 3 bases and 9 bases respectively, with 19 bases between them. The CDR3 reads CASSSPGGQGGSPLHF. The CDR3 nucleotides read TGCGCCAGCAGCTCTCCGGGTGGGCAGGGTGGTTCACCCCTCCACTTT.

The chain recombines TRBV5-1 with TRBJ1-2; D ambiguous. The CDR3 extends over 14 amino acids. CDR1 and CDR2 from the germline V gene are SGHRS and YFSETQ. Trimming removed 4 bases at V and 6 bases at J, with 16 bases between. Written as DNA, the CDR3 is TGCGCCAGCAGCGCGGTCTCGAATCCTCATGGCTACACCTTC. Encoded protein: CASSAVSNPHGYTF.

This chain uses TRBV11-3 with TRBJ2-7, with D possibly TRBD1 on 5 matching bases. Germline V gives CDR1 SGHNT, CDR2 YENEEA. V lost 5 bases and J 0 bases, leaving 11 bases between the germline ends. The CDR3 has 14 amino acids. The CDR3 region is CASSPRGISYEQYF. CDR3 coding DNA: TGTGCCAGCAGCCCTAGGGGCATCTCCTACGAGCAGTACTTC.

V and J are TRBV25-1 and TRBJ2-7, with TRBD1 matching 8 bases. The CDR3 contains 12 residues. With V trimmed by 7 bases and J by 6 bases, 5 bases remained unmatched. CDR1 is MGHDK, CDR2 SYGVNS, per germline. The CDR3 sequence: CASIQGASEQYF. The CDR3 DNA follows: TGTGCCAGCATCCAGGGGGCCTCCGAGCAGTACTTC.

On this clone itself: This sample also contains other DNA sequences that code for the same CDR3. This chain joins TRBV29-1 and TRBJ1-2; TRBD1 agrees at 9 bases. The germline CDR1 and CDR2 sequences are SQVTM and ANQGSEA. The CDR3 totals 12 residues. The CDR3 spells CSAAGQGYGYTF. DNA of the CDR3: TGCAGTGCCGCGGGACAGGGCTATGGCTACACCTTC.

This chain links TRBV19 with TRBJ2-1; TRBD2 agrees at 7 bases. This CDR3 contains 17 residues. The germline gives CDR1 LNHDA, CDR2 SQIVND (reference sequence). Trimming took 4 bases from V and 0 from J; bases not matched to a gene: 9. The CDR3 protein is CASSRRPGGSSYNEQFF. The CDR3 DNA reads TGTGCCAGTAGTAGGCGTCCCGGGGGGAGCTCCTACAATGAGCAGTTCTTC.

This chain uses TRBV7-3 with TRBJ2-7, with 10 bases that match TRBD2. Germline-derived CDR1 and CDR2 are SGHTA and FQGTGA. The CDR3 extends over 16 amino acids. The V and J ends lost 0 bases and 4 bases, in that order; junction bases with no gene match: 6. The chain's CDR3 is CASSLTPLAGSYEQYF. DNA of the CDR3: TGTGCCAGCAGCTTAACTCCACTAGCGGGAAGTTACGAGCAGTACTTC.

The chain is built from TRBV12-3 or TRBV12-4 and TRBJ1-2; the D gene is possibly TRBD1 (6 bases). The CDR3 is made up of 13 amino acids. Trimming took off 3 bases at V and 7 bases at J, with 12 bases between the two ends. This CDR3 is CASSFRGGVGYTF. The CDR3 DNA reads as TGTGCCAGCAGTTTCAGGGGTGGGGTTGGCTACACCTTC.